This is a list of T cell receptor beta chains from one sample in a study of siplizumab effects on memory and regulatory T cells. Profiled with immunoSEQ multiplex PCR; TCRdb holds only in-frame clones, not every one. Of about 100,000 clones listed, roughly 94% were seen once; the top ten hold around 0.6%. The sequenced sample consisted of Tregs sorted from blood. The source is a human donor in good health. Both conserved end residues are part of each CDR3. D genes are given only for firm matches. Clone size is given for some rows only: seen once, a few or many times, or a class if the clone is expanded.

clone size: -; V gene: TRBV2; D gene: -; J gene: TRBJ1-1; CDR3 protein: CASITQGWSEAFF; CDR3 DNA: TGTGCCAGCATAACCCAGGGGTGGTCTGAAGCTTTCTTT
clone size: -; V gene: TRBV18; D gene: TRBD1; J gene: TRBJ2-7; CDR3 protein: CASSRGQGAFYEQYF; CDR3 DNA: TGTGCCAGCTCCCGGGGACAGGGGGCGTTCTACGAGCAGTACTTC
clone size: -; V gene: TRBV29-1; D gene: -; J gene: TRBJ2-2; CDR3 protein: CSGKSWIGELFF; CDR3 DNA: TGCAGCGGAAAGAGTTGGATCGGGGAGCTGTTTTTT
clone size: -; V gene: TRBV5-1; D gene: -; J gene: TRBJ2-3; CDR3 protein: CASSRGSSTDTQYF; CDR3 DNA: TGCGCCAGCAGCCGGGGGAGCAGCACAGATACGCAGTATTTT
clone size: -; V gene: TRBV19; D gene: -; J gene: TRBJ1-1; CDR3 protein: CASSIINGQEAFF; CDR3 DNA: TGTGCCAGTAGTATAATTAATGGACAGGAAGCTTTCTTT
clone size: -; V gene: TRBV6-5; D gene: -; J gene: TRBJ1-1; CDR3 protein: CASSYRRGDTEAFF; CDR3 DNA: TGTGCCAGCAGTTACAGGAGGGGCGACACTGAAGCTTTCTTT
clone size: -; V gene: TRBV29-1; D gene: TRBD1; J gene: TRBJ1-1; CDR3 protein: CSGSGTVGTEAFF; CDR3 DNA: TGCAGCGGTTCCGGGACAGTAGGCACTGAAGCTTTCTTT
clone size: -; V gene: TRBV7-9; D gene: -; J gene: TRBJ2-6; CDR3 protein: CASSLGGRPFFSGANVLTF; CDR3 DNA: TGTGCCAGCAGCTTGGGGGGGCGACCTTTCTTCTCTGGGGCCAACGTCCTGACTTTC
clone size: -; V gene: TRBV6-6; D gene: -; J gene: TRBJ2-7; CDR3 protein: CASSSIWAYEQYF; CDR3 DNA: TGTGCCAGCAGTAGTATTTGGGCCTACGAGCAGTACTTC
clone size: -; V gene: TRBV4-1; D gene: TRBD1; J gene: TRBJ2-7; CDR3 protein: CASSQVQGGYEQYF; CDR3 DNA: TGCGCCAGCAGCCAAGTACAGGGGGGCTACGAGCAGTACTTC
clone size: -; V gene: TRBV7-6; D gene: -; J gene: TRBJ2-3; CDR3 protein: CASSFSSSPSTDTQYF; CDR3 DNA: TGTGCCAGCAGCTTTTCCAGTTCCCCTAGCACAGATACGCAGTATTTT
clone size: once; V gene: TRBV20-1; D gene: -; J gene: TRBJ2-7; CDR3 protein: CSARDLDEQYF; CDR3 DNA: TGCAGTGCTAGAGATCTAGACGAGCAGTACTTC